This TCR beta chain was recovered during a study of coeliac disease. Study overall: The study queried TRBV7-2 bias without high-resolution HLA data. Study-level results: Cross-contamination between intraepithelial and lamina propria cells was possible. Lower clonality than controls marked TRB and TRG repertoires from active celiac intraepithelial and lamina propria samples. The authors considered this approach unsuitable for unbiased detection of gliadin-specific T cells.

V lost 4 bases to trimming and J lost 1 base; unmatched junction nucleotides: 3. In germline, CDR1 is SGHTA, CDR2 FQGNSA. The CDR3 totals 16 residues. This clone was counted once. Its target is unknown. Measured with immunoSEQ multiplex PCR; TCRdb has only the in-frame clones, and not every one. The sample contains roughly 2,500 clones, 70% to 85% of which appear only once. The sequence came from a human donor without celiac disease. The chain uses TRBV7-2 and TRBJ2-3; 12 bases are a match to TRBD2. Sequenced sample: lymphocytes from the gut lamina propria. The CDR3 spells CASSYPSGGGTDTQYF. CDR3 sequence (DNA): TGTGCCAGCAGCTACCCTAGCGGGGGGGGCACAGATACGCAGTATTTT. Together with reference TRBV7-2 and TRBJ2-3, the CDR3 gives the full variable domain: GAGVSQSPSNKVTEKGKDVELRCDPISGHTALYWYRQSLGQGLEFLIYFQGNSAPDKSGLPSDRFSAERTGGSVSTLTIQRTQQEDSAVYLCASSYPSGGGTDTQYFGPGTRLTVL.